These T cell receptor beta chains were read from a single sample in a study of blood T cells in healthy people across ages. TCRdb fed the 5' RACE reads into MiXCR, producing one record per CDR3 protein. The table shows around 1.5 million distinct CDR3 sequences, with around 59% occurring only once. The sequenced sample was blood. All receptors derive from a man between 18 and 35 years old in good health. CDR3s include the opening cysteine and the closing phenylalanine or tryptophan. The order of the fields is D gene, clone size, J gene, V gene, CDR3 protein, CDR3 DNA. The D gene is left open where the match is weak. Where a row states a size, it is once, few, many or the class of an expanded clone; other rows omit it.

d_gene: NA; abundance: NA; j_gene: TRBJ2-1; v_gene: TRBV5-5; CDR3aa: CASSGQPNSYNEQFF; CDR3nt: TGTGCCAGCAGCGGACAGCCTAACTCCTACAATGAGCAGTTCTTC
d_gene: NA; abundance: NA; j_gene: TRBJ2-3; v_gene: TRBV11-2; CDR3aa: CASSLEGGPQYF; CDR3nt: TGTGCCAGCAGCTTAGAGGGGGGTCCGCAGTATTTT
d_gene: TRBD1; abundance: NA; j_gene: TRBJ1-1; v_gene: TRBV29-1; CDR3aa: CSGTGAGGAEAFF; CDR3nt: TGCAGCGGAACTGGGGCAGGGGGTGCTGAAGCTTTCTTT
d_gene: TRBD1; abundance: once; j_gene: TRBJ2-7; v_gene: TRBV6-2/TRBV6-3; CDR3aa: CASSFWDRGHRSYEQYF; CDR3nt: TGTGCCAGCAGTTTTTGGGACAGAGGACACCGGTCCTACGAGCAGTACTTC
d_gene: NA; abundance: NA; j_gene: TRBJ2-4; v_gene: TRBV5-6; CDR3aa: CASSPMTGEAKNIQYF; CDR3nt: TGTGCCAGCAGCCCGATGACAGGTGAAGCCAAAAACATTCAGTACTTC
d_gene: NA; abundance: few; j_gene: TRBJ2-7; v_gene: TRBV28; CDR3aa: CASSIPGMYYEQYF; CDR3nt: TGTGCCAGCAGCATCCCGGGGATGTACTACGAGCAGTACTTC
d_gene: NA; abundance: NA; j_gene: TRBJ2-1; v_gene: TRBV11-2; CDR3aa: CASSLGATLRPYNEQFF; CDR3nt: TGTGCCAGCAGCCTTGGTGCGACTTTGAGGCCCTACAATGAGCAGTTCTTC
d_gene: TRBD2; abundance: few; j_gene: TRBJ2-1; v_gene: TRBV5-6; CDR3aa: CASSLLTSGSAYNEQFF; CDR3nt: TGTGCCAGCAGCCTACTAACTAGCGGGAGTGCCTACAATGAGCAGTTCTTC
d_gene: NA; abundance: few; j_gene: TRBJ1-6; v_gene: TRBV12-3/TRBV12-4; CDR3aa: CASSFGRANSPLHF; CDR3nt: TGTGCCAGCAGTTTTGGCAGGGCGAATTCACCCCTCCACTTT
d_gene: NA; abundance: NA; j_gene: TRBJ2-7; v_gene: TRBV7-2; CDR3aa: CASSQTASYEQYF; CDR3nt: TGTGCCAGCAGCCAGACAGCCTCCTACGAGCAGTACTTC
d_gene: TRBD1; abundance: NA; j_gene: TRBJ1-2; v_gene: TRBV29-1; CDR3aa: CSVRTGTYGYTF; CDR3nt: TGCAGCGTTCGGACAGGGACCTATGGCTACACCTTC
d_gene: NA; abundance: NA; j_gene: TRBJ2-1; v_gene: TRBV9; CDR3aa: CASSAASGLSYNEQFF; CDR3nt: TGTGCCAGCAGCGCGGCCAGCGGGCTTTCATACAATGAGCAGTTCTTC
d_gene: TRBD1; abundance: NA; j_gene: TRBJ2-6; v_gene: TRBV5-1; CDR3aa: CASSLVGTGLSGANVLTF; CDR3nt: TGCGCCAGCAGCTTGGTAGGGACAGGCCTCTCTGGGGCCAACGTCCTGACTTTC
d_gene: NA; abundance: NA; j_gene: TRBJ2-5; v_gene: TRBV20-1; CDR3aa: CSARDPLASWETQYF; CDR3nt: TGCAGTGCTAGAGATCCCCTCGCTAGTTGGGAGACCCAGTACTTC
d_gene: TRBD2; abundance: NA; j_gene: TRBJ2-3; v_gene: TRBV29-1; CDR3aa: CSLAGPLTDTQYF; CDR3nt: TGCAGCTTAGCGGGGCCCCTCACAGATACGCAGTATTTT
d_gene: NA; abundance: NA; j_gene: TRBJ2-3; v_gene: TRBV5-3; CDR3aa: CASSPGPLWTDSTDTQYF; CDR3nt: TGTGCCAGCAGCCCGGGGCCCCTTTGGACAGATAGCACAGATACGCAGTATTTT
d_gene: NA; abundance: NA; j_gene: TRBJ2-7; v_gene: TRBV29-1; CDR3aa: CSVEDPNYPKGSYEQYF; CDR3nt: TGCAGCGTTGAAGACCCGAACTACCCAAAGGGATCCTACGAGCAGTACTTC
d_gene: NA; abundance: once; j_gene: TRBJ1-2; v_gene: TRBV12-3/TRBV12-4; CDR3aa: CASSPTTDSLDGYTF; CDR3nt: TGTGCCAGCAGCCCCACAACCGACAGCCTCGATGGCTACACCTTC
d_gene: NA; abundance: NA; j_gene: TRBJ2-5; v_gene: TRBV28; CDR3aa: CASSYTGLGQETQYF; CDR3nt: TGTGCCAGCAGCTACACAGGGTTAGGGCAAGAGACCCAGTACTTC
d_gene: NA; abundance: NA; j_gene: TRBJ1-6; v_gene: TRBV6-5; CDR3aa: CASRGQPNSPLHF; CDR3nt: TGTGCCAGCCGCGGACAGCCTAATTCACCCCTCCACTTT
d_gene: TRBD2; abundance: NA; j_gene: TRBJ2-1; v_gene: TRBV5-6; CDR3aa: CASSRLATHYNERFF; CDR3nt: TGTGCCAGCAGCCGACTAGCGACCCACTACAATGAGCGGTTCTTC
d_gene: TRBD2; abundance: few; j_gene: TRBJ2-1; v_gene: TRBV12-3/TRBV12-4; CDR3aa: CASSLTGGTYNEQFF; CDR3nt: TGTGCCAGCAGTTTGACGGGAGGAACCTACAATGAGCAGTTCTTC
d_gene: NA; abundance: few; j_gene: TRBJ2-3; v_gene: TRBV20-1; CDR3aa: CSARPPLLAAPTDTQYF; CDR3nt: TGCAGTGCTAGACCTCCCCTTCTGGCGGCCCCCACAGATACGCAGTATTTT
d_gene: NA; abundance: few; j_gene: TRBJ2-7; v_gene: TRBV28; CDR3aa: CASSLHPYEQYF; CDR3nt: TGCGCCAGCAGCTTGCATCCTTACGAGCAGTACTTC
d_gene: NA; abundance: NA; j_gene: TRBJ1-6; v_gene: TRBV4-1; CDR3aa: CAGSQTTEHNNSPLHF; CDR3nt: TGCGCCGGCAGCCAAACTACAGAGCACAATAATTCACCCCTCCACTTT
d_gene: NA; abundance: NA; j_gene: TRBJ2-7; v_gene: TRBV6-2/TRBV6-3; CDR3aa: CASSYPKTYEQYF; CDR3nt: TGTGCCAGCAGTTACCCCAAGACCTACGAGCAGTACTTC
d_gene: NA; abundance: NA; j_gene: TRBJ1-1; v_gene: TRBV20-1; CDR3aa: CSARDYRDKNTEAFF; CDR3nt: TGCAGTGCTAGAGATTACCGGGACAAGAACACTGAAGCTTTCTTT